This T cell receptor (beta chain) stems from a study of T cells in Graves' hyperthyroidism and ophthalmopathy. General study findings and limits: Most clonotypes that expanded in the thyroid above 0.001 also showed up in blood.

This CDR3 has 13 residues. Germline CDR1 reads MNHEY; CDR2 reads SMNVEV (reference sequence). The trim removed 4 bases at V and 8 bases at J, leaving 7 bases unmatched. This clonotype was seen many times. Its antigen remains unidentified. TCR beta CDR3 region amplification was performed from RNA transcripts. The study used the HTBI primer set for a first-round RT-PCR of the TCR CDR3. Via MiXCR, TCRdb re-called the multiplex PCR reads, giving one row per CDR3 protein. The sample includes fewer than 850,000 distinct CDR3 sequences, approximately 15% of them seen just once. The hyperthyroidism was newly diagnosed and had lasted under 2 months; the patients were aged 18 to 65. Exclusion criteria comprised uncontrolled infection, other autoimmune disease, pregnancy or lactation. Diagnoses used clinical symptoms, serum thyroxine and TRAb, thyroid ultrasound and orbital computed tomography.

The chain has TRBV27 and TRBJ1-2; 7 bases align to TRBD1. The sequence derives from a man between 50 and 59 years old with Graves' hyperthyroidism. What was sequenced was blood. CDR3 DNA sequence: TGTGCCAGCAGTTCTGACAGGGCAAGGGGCTACACCTTC. It yields the protein CASSSDRARGYTF.